A selection of T cell receptor beta chains follows, all from one sample in a study of T cells in Graves' hyperthyroidism and ophthalmopathy. TCRdb called the multiplex PCR reads again in MiXCR, with one record for every CDR3 protein. The sample consists of around 620,000 distinct CDR3 sequences, approximately 15% of them appearing once. Sequences were obtained from blood. These receptors all come from a woman under 30 with Graves' ophthalmopathy. Both conserved end residues are part of each CDR3. The D gene is left open where the match is weak. Only some rows state a clone size, as once, few, many or a class for expanded clones.

TRBJ2-1,TRBV28,TRBD2,many,TGTGCCAGCAGACACGGACTAGCGGAAGTTAATGAGCAGTTCTTC,CASRHGLAEVNEQFF
TRBJ2-6,TRBV5-1,-,many,TGCGCCAGCAGCTTGGACAGAATAGCACAAGGGGCCAACGTCCTGACTTTC,CASSLDRIAQGANVLTF
TRBJ1-5,TRBV27,-,many,TGTGCCAGCAGCTTAGCTGGCTATCAGCCCCAGCATTTT,CASSLAGYQPQHF
TRBJ2-7,TRBV27,TRBD1,many,TGTGCCAGCAGTTTGTCGACAGGGCTAACCTACGAGCAGTACTTC,CASSLSTGLTYEQYF
TRBJ2-1,TRBV28,TRBD2,many,TGTGCCAGCAGTTCCACCGGGACTAGGGACAATGAGCAGTTCTTC,CASSSTGTRDNEQFF
TRBJ1-2,TRBV19,-,-,TGTGCCGGTCGGGACTATGGCTACACCTTC,CAGRDYGYTF
TRBJ2-1,TRBV25-1,TRBD1,few,TGTGCCAGCAGTGTGACAGGGAGAGTCTTC,CASSVTGRVF
TRBJ1-4,TRBV12-3/TRBV12-4,-,-,TGTGCCAGCAGTCCCACAAAAGGGAGAGATGAAAAACTGTTTTTT,CASSPTKGRDEKLFF
TRBJ2-3,TRBV30,-,many,TGTGCCTGGAGTTGGTGGGAGTCGGATACGCAGTATTTT,CAWSWWESDTQYF
TRBJ2-1,TRBV7-6,TRBD2,many,TGTGCCAGCAGCTCCATAGGTATGATAGCGGGGAACAATGAGCAGTTCTTC,CASSSIGMIAGNNEQFF
TRBJ2-1,TRBV27,-,many,TGTGCCAGCAGTTTTTCCTCCCGCGGTGGGAATGAGCAGTTCTTC,CASSFSSRGGNEQFF
TRBJ2-1,TRBV10-3,-,many,TGTGCCATCTGTGCGGACCCGAACAATGAGCAGTTCTTC,CAICADPNNEQFF
TRBJ2-1,TRBV11-3,TRBD2,many,TGTGCCAGCAGCTTAGTGTCAGGACTAGGGCCCAATGAGCAGTTCTTC,CASSLVSGLGPNEQFF
TRBJ2-7,TRBV6-1,-,many,TGTGCCAGCAGTGATATCCCAGGGGAGCAGTACTTC,CASSDIPGEQYF
TRBJ2-1,TRBV24-1,-,-,TGTGCCACCAGTGATCCTTACGGTGAGCAGTTCTTC,CATSDPYGEQFF
TRBJ2-3,TRBV30,TRBD2,many,TGTGCCTGGGGTAGCGGGGCCAGCACAGATACGCAGTATTTT,CAWGSGASTDTQYF
TRBJ2-7,TRBV4-1,TRBD2,-,TGCGCCAGCAGCCTATTGACTAGCGGGAGTCGGGAGCAGTACTTC,CASSLLTSGSREQYF
TRBJ2-2,TRBV7-8,-,many,TGTGCCAGCAGCTTAGGGAGTTGGGGTGGGGAGACCGGGGAGCTGTTTTTT,CASSLGSWGGETGELFF
TRBJ2-7,TRBV7-9,-,-,-,CASSFYICSAQQGLAGGSYEQYF
TRBJ2-1,TRBV13,-,-,TGTGCCAGCAGCTTACCGAGCAGGGATAATGAGCAGTTCTTC,CASSLPSRDNEQFF
TRBJ1-2,TRBV10-3,TRBD1,many,TGTGCCATCACCCCTAATCCGGGACAGGGAAACTATGGCTACACCTTC,CAITPNPGQGNYGYTF
TRBJ2-2,TRBV7-3,-,many,TGTGCCAGCAGCTTAGGGGGGGCACATCCGAACACCGGGGAGCTGTTTTTT,CASSLGGAHPNTGELFF
TRBJ1-1,TRBV4-3,-,-,TGCGCCAGCAGCCAAGCCCCTCAGGGATTGAACACTGAAGCTTTCTTT,CASSQAPQGLNTEAFF
TRBJ2-2,TRBV2,TRBD1,-,TGTGCCAGCAGACAGGGGGCGCTGGCCGGGGAGCTGTTTTTT,CASRQGALAGELFF
TRBJ2-2,TRBV3-1,-,many,TGTGCCAGCAGCTACACAGTAGGGGAGCTGTTTTTT,CASSYTVGELFF
TRBJ2-5,TRBV6-1,-,-,TGTGCCAGCAGAATTACAGGCCTCGGGACCCAGTACTTC,CASRITGLGTQYF
TRBJ2-3,TRBV15,-,few,TGTGCCACCAGCAGAGATATGGGGGCAGATACGCAGTATTTT,CATSRDMGADTQYF
TRBJ2-5,TRBV20-1,TRBD2,many,TGCAGTGCTAGTAGAGCGGGATGGGAGACCCAGTACTTC,CSASRAGWETQYF
TRBJ2-3,TRBV2,-,many,TGTGCCAGCAGTGAACTGGGGAGAGATACGCAGTATTTT,CASSELGRDTQYF
TRBJ2-5,TRBV6-2/TRBV6-3,-,few,TGTGCCAGCAGTTACGATTTCGGCGGACAAGAGACCCAGTACTTC,CASSYDFGGQETQYF
TRBJ2-1,TRBV15,TRBD1,-,TGTGCCACCAGCAGAGAGGGACAGAATGAGCAGTTCTTC,CATSREGQNEQFF
TRBJ2-3,TRBV29-1,TRBD2,many,TGCAGCGTAACTAGCGGGACAAGCACAGATACGCAGTATTTT,CSVTSGTSTDTQYF
TRBJ2-1,TRBV6-6,TRBD2,many,TGTGCCAGCAGTTACCTGGGACTAGCGGGAGGGGCCAAGGAGCAGTTCTTC,CASSYLGLAGGAKEQFF
TRBJ1-1,TRBV5-1,-,many,TGCGCCAGCAGCTCACCGGACGGGAACACTGAAGCTTTCTTT,CASSSPDGNTEAFF
TRBJ1-6,TRBV10-3,TRBD1,many,TGTGCCATCAGTAAAGTCCCGGGACAGGGTGGTAATTCACCCCTCCACTTT,CAISKVPGQGGNSPLHF
TRBJ2-2,TRBV2,TRBD1,many,TGTGCCAGCAGCAAACAGGGGGCGCTGGCCGGGGAGCTGTTTTTT,CASSKQGALAGELFF
TRBJ2-3,TRBV6-2/TRBV6-3,-,many,TGTGCCAGCATCGCGTCCCTCACGACGCGTGGGGATACGCAGTATTTT,CASIASLTTRGDTQYF
TRBJ1-1,TRBV5-1,-,many,TGCGCCAGCAGCTTGACCTCAGGGAGCACTGAAGCTTTCTTT,CASSLTSGSTEAFF
TRBJ1-2,TRBV3-1,-,few,TGCGCCAGCAGCCAAGCAAGGGATCAGCGCTATGGCTACACCTTC,CASSQARDQRYGYTF
TRBJ1-2,TRBV12-3/TRBV12-4,-,many,TGTGCCAGCAGCTTAGGCAGAGTTTATGGCTACACCTTC,CASSLGRVYGYTF
TRBJ2-7,TRBV6-1,TRBD2,many,TGTGCCAGCAGTCTCCACGCGGGGACTAGCGGGAGAGGCTACGAGCAGTACTTC,CASSLHAGTSGRGYEQYF
TRBJ1-5,TRBV12-3/TRBV12-4,-,many,TGTGCCAGCAGTTTTCACATGGATCAGCCCCAGCATTTT,CASSFHMDQPQHF
TRBJ1-2,TRBV14,-,-,TGTGCCAGCAGCCAAGAATACGGTTTGGGTGGCTACACCTTC,CASSQEYGLGGYTF
TRBJ1-1,TRBV4-1,TRBD1,many,TGCGCCAGCAGCCACGTGGACAGGCACATCATGAACACTGAAGCTTTCTTT,CASSHVDRHIMNTEAFF
TRBJ2-7,TRBV7-2,-,-,TGTGCCAGCAGCTTAGGTTATCTCGGCTACGAGCAGTACTTC,CASSLGYLGYEQYF
TRBJ2-7,TRBV20-1,TRBD1,many,TGCAGTGCTAGAGCCCGGGACAGGGGGCTATACGAGCAGTACTTC,CSARARDRGLYEQYF
TRBJ2-7,TRBV6-2/TRBV6-3,-,few,TGTGCCAGCAGTTACCCAGGCTTTTTGTTCTACGAGCAGTACTTC,CASSYPGFLFYEQYF
TRBJ2-2,TRBV7-2,-,many,TGTGCCAGCAGCTTCCAGATGAATCGGCTGTTTTTT,CASSFQMNRLFF
TRBJ2-1,TRBV13,TRBD1,-,TGTGCCAGCAGCTTGGGGGGACAGGATCCCGACAATGAGCAGTTCTTC,CASSLGGQDPDNEQFF
TRBJ2-1,TRBV7-2,TRBD2,-,TGTGCCAGCAGATCCCTAGCGGGAGGGCCCTACAATGAGCAGTTCTTC,CASRSLAGGPYNEQFF
TRBJ2-2,TRBV27,-,-,TGTGCCACCAAGTGGGGGGCGCATAATGCCGGGGAGCTGTTTTTT,CATKWGAHNAGELFF
TRBJ2-7,TRBV4-3,-,many,TGCGCCAGCAGCCAAACCCCGGGGGACTACGAGCAGTACTTC,CASSQTPGDYEQYF
TRBJ2-1,TRBV7-9,TRBD2,-,TGTGCCAGCAGCTCAGCGGGACGCAACTCCTACAATGAGCAGTTCTTC,CASSSAGRNSYNEQFF
TRBJ2-5,TRBV7-3,-,many,TGTGCCAGCAGCCCACAGGGGAGGGAGACCCAGTACTTC,CASSPQGRETQYF